These 25 T cell receptor beta chains were all obtained from the same sample, sequenced in a study of response to subunit inactivated influenza vaccine. TCRdb used MiXCR to reprocess the RT-PCR reads, holding one entry per CDR3 protein. This table has 150,000 to 200,000 distinct CDR3 sequences, 9.2% appearing once. Material: non-naive T cells sorted from PBMCs, obtained on the day of vaccination. These receptors came from a man over 45 who received an inactivated influenza vaccine.

This clonotype was detected many times. V is TRBV7-2 and J is TRBJ1-1, with D perhaps matching TRBD1 (6 bases). The V end lost 3 bases, the J end lost 6 bases, and 11 bases lay between the germline ends. Germline values: CDR1 SGHTA, CDR2 FQGNSA. The CDR3 has 13 residues. CDR3: CASSLARQAEAFF. The CDR3 nucleotides read TGTGCCAGCAGCTTGGCGAGACAGGCTGAAGCTTTCTTT.

This clonotype was seen just once. The chain employs TRBV25-1 and TRBJ2-7; possible D gene TRBD2, 7 bases. Germline V gives CDR1 MGHDK, CDR2 SYGVNS. Trimming removed 7 bases at V and 5 bases at J, with 12 bases between. The CDR3 totals 12 residues. CDR3 nucleotide sequence: TGTGCCAGCACCGAGGGGGGGGACGAGCAGTACTTC. Translation: CASTEGGDEQYF.

This clonotype came up a few times. The genes are TRBV7-2 and TRBJ1-5; no clear D gene. With 5 bases removed from V and 7 bases from J, the gap between germline ends came to 18 bases. The CDR3 runs 15 residues. Germline V gene data show CDR1 as SGHTA and CDR2 as FQGNSA. CDR3 sequence reads: CASSPRAGSGQPQHF. In DNA, the CDR3 is TGTGCCAGCAGCCCCCGGGCGGGGTCCGGGCAGCCCCAGCATTTT.

V usage is TRBV6-5 and J usage is TRBJ2-1, with 9 bases identical to TRBD2. Germline V gives CDR1 MNHEY, CDR2 SVGAGI. After removal of 2 bases from V and 9 bases from J, the junction contained 8 bases not matched to a gene. This CDR3 contains 15 residues. Here the CDR3 reads CASSYRAGGFGEQFF. As DNA, the CDR3 is TGTGCCAGCAGTTACCGAGCGGGAGGTTTCGGTGAGCAGTTCTTC.

The chain uses TRBV30 and TRBJ1-4; D might be TRBD1 (6 bases). The CDR3 covers 13 residues. Germline CDR1 is GTSNPN and CDR2 is SVGIG (reference sequence). Trimming took off 3 bases at V and 5 bases at J, with 10 bases between the two ends. The CDR3 reads CAWSTQGNEKLFF. In nucleotides, the CDR3 is TGTGCCTGGAGCACCCAGGGGAATGAAAAACTGTTTTTT.

The V gene is TRBV20-1, the J gene TRBJ2-1; 11 bases agree with TRBD2. The germline V gene encodes CDR1 DFQATT and CDR2 SNEGSKA (reference sequence). This CDR3 spans 18 amino acids. J gave up 0 bases and V 0 bases, and 7 bases lay outside the gene matches. The CDR3, as DNA: TGCAGTGCTAGAGATATGGCTAGCGGGGGGACCTCCTACAATGAGCAGTTCTTC. Protein: CSARDMASGGTSYNEQFF.

This clonotype has a handful of counts. The rearrangement links TRBV11-3 to TRBJ2-2; 13 bases match TRBD2. CDR3 length: 17 amino acids. J lost 0 bases, V lost 6 bases, and 4 bases had no gene match. Germline V CDR1 and CDR2: SGHNT, YENEEA. CDR3 bases: TGTGCCAGCAGACTCACTAGCGGGGGGGCGAACACCGGGGAGCTGTTTTTT. Amino acid sequence: CASRLTSGGANTGELFF.

V usage is TRBV28 and J usage is TRBJ2-1; 8 positions match TRBD1. The CDR3 consists of 14 residues. J lost 7 bases, V lost 2 bases, and 4 bases had no gene match. Germline values: CDR1 MDHEN, CDR2 SYDVKM. CDR3 sequence reads: CASSLGRGRNEQFF. CDR3 bases: TGTGCCAGCAGTTTAGGCAGGGGGCGAAATGAGCAGTTCTTC.

This chain links TRBV2 with TRBJ2-1; 9 bases are a match to TRBD2. CDR3 size: 13 residues. CDR1 SNHLY and CDR2 FYNNEI come from the germline V gene. J gave up 10 bases and V 8 bases, and 9 bases lay outside the gene matches. In nucleotides, the CDR3 is TGTGCCAGCTCTGCGGGAGGGCTTATCGAGCAGTTCTTC. Its protein product is CASSAGGLIEQFF.

This clonotype was detected only a few times. The rearrangement joins TRBV18 to TRBJ2-6; 10 bases agree with TRBD2. This CDR3 comprises 18 residues. Germline CDR1 and CDR2: KGHSH and LQKENI. The J segment lost 0 bases and the V segment lost 2 bases, leaving 4 bases of the junction unmatched. The CDR3 is CASSPSLAGVSGANVLTF. Here the CDR3 DNA reads TGTGCCAGCTCACCAAGCCTAGCGGGAGTCTCTGGGGCCAACGTCCTGACTTTC.

There are many counts of this clonotype. This chain links TRBV20-1 with TRBJ1-2, with TRBD1 matching over 7 bases. Germline loops: CDR1 DFQATT, CDR2 SNEGSKA (reference sequence). V dropped 1 base and J dropped 3; count of bases not matched to a gene: 8. This CDR3 comprises 15 residues. The CDR3 nucleotides read TGCAGTGCTAGAGCGCAGGGGGTGGATTACTATGGCTACACCTTC. It yields the protein CSARAQGVDYYGYTF.

This clonotype was observed many times. This chain uses TRBV27 with TRBJ2-7; possibly TRBD1 for D (5 bases). Germline CDR1 reads MNHEY; CDR2 reads SMNVEV (reference sequence). The CDR3 has 14 residues. The V and J ends lost 8 bases and 2 bases respectively, with 16 bases between them. The CDR3 coding sequence is TGTGCCAGCTCCTCCTGGGGCCTTACCTACGAGCAGTACTTC. Translation: CASSSWGLTYEQYF.

This clonotype has a count of ten or more. This chain connects TRBV7-2 to TRBJ1-3; D is unclear. The CDR3 covers 13 residues. Germline CDR1 reads SGHTA; CDR2 reads FQGNSA. The ends were cut back, 5 bases at V and 5 bases at J, with 10 bases in the middle. CDR3 coding DNA: TGTGCCAGCAGCCGAATGACTAGAAACACCATATATTTT. Translated, it gives CASSRMTRNTIYF.

The table lists this clonotype with many counts. V and J are TRBV12-3 or TRBV12-4 and TRBJ1-4; D unresolved. CDR3 length: 16 amino acids. The V end lost 4 bases, the J end lost 0 bases, and 12 bases lay between the germline ends. The CDR3 loop is CASSSGSYATNEKLFF. The CDR3 DNA follows: TGTGCCAGCAGTTCGGGCAGCTATGCAACTAATGAAAAACTGTTTTTT.

This clonotype was found a few times. The CDR3 loop is CASSPLVGNYGYTF. The CDR3 DNA reads as TGTGCCAGCAGCCCCTTAGTCGGGAACTATGGCTACACCTTC. V gene TRBV9 combines with J gene TRBJ1-2, with unresolved D. V was shortened by 4 bases and J by 2 bases, with 12 bases between the two germline ends. CDR1 is SGDLS and CDR2 is YYNGEE in the germline V gene. The CDR3 extends over 14 amino acids.

This clonotype was found many times. The chain joins TRBV7-9 to TRBJ2-7; 12 bases map to TRBD2. V lost 0 bases, J lost 7 bases, and 7 bases stayed unmatched. CDR1 SEHNR and CDR2 FQNEAQ come from the germline V gene (reference sequence). This CDR3 contains 16 residues. CDR3 protein: CASSLAPPSGGAEQYF. As DNA, the CDR3 is TGTGCCAGCAGCTTAGCCCCTCCTAGCGGGGGGGCAGAGCAGTACTTC.

This chain uses TRBV5-1 with TRBJ1-2; no clear D gene. Germline CDR1 and CDR2: SGHRS and YFSETQ. V was pared by 1 base and J by 2 bases, with 6 bases between. The CDR3 consists of 13 residues. CDR3 region: CASSLLGNYGYTF. CDR3 nucleotide sequence: TGCGCCAGCAGCTTGCTAGGGAACTATGGCTACACCTTC.

The genes are TRBV2 and TRBJ2-4, with D unclear. Germline values: CDR1 SNHLY, CDR2 FYNNEI. The CDR3 extends over 16 amino acids. The V end lost 6 bases, the J end lost 2 bases, and 17 bases lay between the germline ends. CDR3 region: CASRDSGGGPKNIQYF. In DNA form, the CDR3 reads TGTGCCAGCAGGGATTCTGGCGGCGGACCCAAAAACATTCAGTACTTC.

The genes are TRBV7-9 and TRBJ1-1, with 7 bases aligning to TRBD1. CDR1 is SEHNR and CDR2 is FQNEAQ in the germline V gene (reference sequence). This CDR3 is built from 14 residues. Trimming took 0 bases from V and 10 from J; bases not matched to a gene: 8. In nucleotides, the CDR3 is TGTGCCAGCAGCTTAGCCCAGAACAGGGGTGGAGCTTTCTTT. Its translation: CASSLAQNRGGAFF.

This clonotype has at least ten counts. This sequence joins TRBV10-3 and TRBJ1-3; 8 bases match TRBD1. The CDR3 runs 16 residues. V dropped 2 bases and J dropped 4; count of bases not matched to a gene: 7. Germline CDR1 and CDR2: ENHRY and SYGVKD. The CDR3 here is CAISEILRDRGNTIYF. The CDR3 DNA reads as TGTGCCATCAGTGAGATACTCCGGGACAGGGGAAACACCATATATTTT.

This clonotype is judged medium-sized. The chain combines TRBV20-1 with TRBJ2-7; TRBD2 agrees at 11 bases. Trimming took 5 bases from V and 3 from J; bases not matched to a gene: 12. This CDR3 region has 16 residues. Germline CDR1 and CDR2: DFQATT and SNEGSKA (reference sequence). CDR3 nucleotide sequence: TGCAGTGCTGCCAACGCACTAGCGGGAGCCCACTACGAGCAGTACTTC. Encoded protein: CSAANALAGAHYEQYF.

The chain links TRBV21-1 to TRBJ1-1. TRBV21-1 is marked as a pseudogene. There are 18 residues in the CDR3. CDR3 in DNA: TGTGCCAGCAGCAAAGAGGGCCTTCAAAATCTACCGAACACTGAAGCTTTCTTT. This codes for CASSKEGLQNLPNTEAFF.

This clonotype has only a few counts. V gene TRBV11-2 combines with J gene TRBJ2-2, with 8 bases fitting TRBD2. The CDR3 has 15 residues. CDR1 is SGHAT and CDR2 is FQNNGV in the germline V gene. The junction had 6 bases not matched to a gene; V was cut back by 2 bases and J by 7 bases. DNA of the CDR3: TGTGCCAGCAGCTTAAGGGGACTAGTTATCGGGGAGCTGTTTTTT. Translating it yields CASSLRGLVIGELFF.

This clonotype showed up many times. The chain couples TRBV20-1 to TRBJ2-3; perhaps TRBD2 as D (5 bases). V lost 3 bases and J 4 bases, leaving 14 bases between the germline ends. The CDR3 loop spans 14 amino acids. CDR1 and CDR2 from the germline V gene are DFQATT and SNEGSKA (reference sequence). This CDR3 reads CSASTWEFADTQYF. The CDR3 DNA sequence: TGCAGTGCTAGTACGTGGGAGTTTGCAGATACGCAGTATTTT.

The genes are TRBV5-5 and TRBJ1-2, with 9 nucleotides matching TRBD1. The CDR3 is made up of 13 amino acids. V gave up 3 bases and J gave up 7 bases; unmatched junction bases: 4. Germline V gives CDR1 SGHKS, CDR2 YYEKEE (reference sequence). CDR3 residues: CASSSRQGVGYTF. The CDR3 nucleotides read TGTGCCAGCAGCTCCCGACAGGGGGTTGGCTACACCTTC.